What follows are 22 T cell receptor beta chains derived from one specimen sequenced in a study of T-cell reconstitution after alpha-beta-depleted transplantation in children. Preparation of the TCRbeta library involved a method that used unique molecular identifiers. MiXCR, run by TCRdb on the PCR reads, gives a single entry per CDR3 protein. The table shows 500,000 to 750,000 distinct CDR3 sequences, with 13% occurring only once. The sequencing used PBMCs, mostly from graft donor cells, collected 360 days after TCRalphabeta/CD19-depleted stem cell transplant. These receptors came from a male patient aged 10 to 17 who had a stem cell transplant for acute myeloid leukemia, so the T cells may come from the graft donor.

In its sample, this clonotype was seen many times. CDR3 bases: TGTGCCAGCTCGGGACAGGCGAACACTGAAGCTTTCTTT. It codes for CASSGQANTEAFF. The genes are TRBV2 and TRBJ1-1; TRBD1 matches 8 bases. From germline, CDR1 is SNHLY and CDR2 FYNNEI. This CDR3 has 13 residues. The V gene end was trimmed by 8 bases and the J gene end by 1 base; junction bases not matched to a gene: 3.

This clonotype was seen more than once but under ten times. This rearrangement joins TRBV7-9 to TRBJ2-7; D is unclear. The CDR3 is 14 residues long. Trimming removed 3 bases at V and 2 bases at J, with 11 bases between. Germline CDR1 SEHNR, CDR2 FQNEAQ (reference sequence). The CDR3 spells CASSFGLRAYEQYF. For the CDR3, the DNA is TGTGCCAGCAGCTTCGGGTTAAGGGCCTACGAGCAGTACTTC.

The chain recombines TRBV2 with TRBJ2-7, with TRBD1 matching 8 bases. V was clipped by 4 bases and J by 2 bases; unmatched bases: 16. The V gene's germline CDR1 is SNHLY and CDR2 FYNNEI. This CDR3 is 18 amino acids long. Here the CDR3 reads CASSVSTGDLLPPYEQYF. The DNA for the CDR3 is TGTGCCAGCAGTGTTTCGACAGGGGACCTACTACCCCCCTACGAGCAGTACTTC.

This chain joins TRBV3-1 and TRBJ2-2; D remains ambiguous. V dropped 0 bases and J dropped 2 bases, with 7 bases sitting between them. Germline V gene data show CDR1 as LGHDT and CDR2 as YNNKEL (reference sequence). This CDR3 is 15 amino acids long. Here the CDR3 reads CASSQDIANTGELFF. The CDR3 nucleotides read TGTGCCAGCAGCCAAGATATTGCAAACACCGGGGAGCTGTTTTTT.

This clonotype has more than one count but fewer than ten. V and J are TRBV7-2 and TRBJ2-7; 7 nucleotides match TRBD2. The CDR3 runs 16 residues. CDR1 and CDR2 (germline): SGHTA, FQGNSA. V dropped 1 base and J dropped 2; count of bases not matched to a gene: 8. The CDR3 DNA reads TGTGCCAGCAGCTTAGACCAAGGACTAGTAACCTACGAGCAGTACTTC. The encoded protein is CASSLDQGLVTYEQYF.

The V gene is TRBV12-3 or TRBV12-4, the J gene TRBJ2-3, with D maybe TRBD1 (7 bases). The CDR3 contains 15 residues. Trimming left V 5 bases short and J 2 bases short, with 14 bases between. The CDR3 spells CASSPGGSPTDTQYF. Here the CDR3 DNA reads TGTGCCAGCAGTCCAGGGGGGAGTCCCACAGATACGCAGTATTTT.

As for this clonotype: This sequence may be a read error, since a much larger clone differs from it by one base. The rearrangement links TRBV20-1 to TRBJ2-1; 13 bases fit TRBD2. Germline lookup yields CDR1 DFQATT and CDR2 SNEGSKA (reference sequence). The CDR3 spans 17 residues. The CDR3 sequence: CCAGGLAGALPDNEQFF. CDR3 nucleotides: TGCTGTGCGGGCGGACTAGCGGGAGCCCTTCCCGACAATGAGCAGTTCTTC.

The chain employs TRBV29-1 and TRBJ2-7; maybe TRBD1 (6 bases). The V and J ends lost 6 bases and 5 bases respectively, with 11 bases between them. Germline loops: CDR1 SQVTM, CDR2 ANQGSEA. There are 11 residues in the CDR3. CDR3 DNA: TGCAGCGTCCACAGGGAGCACGAGCAGTACTTC. This gives the protein CSVHREHEQYF.

With regard to this clonotype: A much larger clone lies one base from this, so it may be a read error. The rearrangement joins TRBV9 to TRBJ2-5, with no clear D. V was clipped by 7 bases and J by 5 bases, with 18 bases between them. This CDR3 is built from 14 residues. Germline V gives CDR1 SGDLS, CDR2 YYNGEE. This CDR3 is CASSAARLAETQYF. CDR3 sequence (DNA): TGTGCCAGCTCGGCGGCTAGGCTTGCGGAGACCCAGTACTTC.

V usage is TRBV7-9 and J usage is TRBJ1-1; D is ambiguous. The CDR3 sequence is 11 residues long. The germline V and J ends were trimmed by 6 bases and 9 bases, with 11 bases remaining between them. The germline CDR1 and CDR2 sequences are SEHNR and FQNEAQ (reference sequence). The CDR3 spells CASSLIGKAFF. In DNA form, the CDR3 reads TGTGCCAGCAGTCTAATCGGGAAAGCTTTCTTT.

This clonotype was observed a few times. V is TRBV6-2 or TRBV6-3 and J is TRBJ2-7; tentatively, D is TRBD2 (5 bases). This CDR3 region has 13 residues. V dropped 10 bases and J dropped 9 bases, with 22 bases sitting between them. Germline CDR1 reads MNHEY; CDR2 reads SVGEGT. For the CDR3, the DNA is TGTGCCACCGGACCCCAGTCTACGAGCGGGCAGTACTTC. Its protein is CATGPQSTSGQYF.

The chain couples TRBV5-1 to TRBJ2-7; maybe TRBD2 (7 bases). This CDR3 contains 16 residues. The ends were cut back, 7 bases at V and 2 bases at J, with 22 bases in the middle. Germline-derived CDR1 and CDR2 are SGHRS and YFSETQ. The CDR3 reads CASHLGGLQGAYEQYF. The CDR3 nucleotides are TGCGCCAGCCACCTCGGGGGGTTACAGGGCGCCTACGAGCAGTACTTC.

This clonotype was recorded once. The chain has TRBV28 and TRBJ1-4; D call uncertain. CDR1 is MDHEN and CDR2 is SYDVKM in the germline V gene. The CDR3 totals 15 residues. Trimming stripped 5 bases from V and 4 bases from J, with 14 bases between. The CDR3 reads CASSPHRRLNEKLFF. CDR3 coding DNA: TGTGCCAGCAGTCCACACCGCCGCCTTAATGAAAAACTGTTTTTT.

The sample holds a few counts of this clonotype. The chain carries TRBV29-1 and TRBJ2-7; 7 positions agree with TRBD1. Germline CDR1 SQVTM, CDR2 ANQGSEA. CDR3 size: 14 residues. With 0 bases clipped from V and 4 bases from J, the junction kept 6 bases outside the gene matches. The CDR3 nucleotides are TGCAGCGTTGAAGATGAGGGGGCTGGTTACGAGCAGTACTTC. As protein: CSVEDEGAGYEQYF.

This clonotype was seen many times. J is TRBJ2-5 and V is TRBV5-5; 8 bases fit TRBD1. J lost 2 bases, V lost 4 bases, and 4 bases had no gene match. The CDR3 loop spans 14 amino acids. CDR1 is SGHKS, CDR2 YYEKEE, per germline (reference sequence). The CDR3 loop reads CASSPRTGQETQYF. CDR3 DNA: TGTGCCAGCAGCCCAAGGACAGGGCAAGAGACCCAGTACTTC.

This clonotype has a handful of counts. The V call is TRBV9, the J call TRBJ2-7, with 10 bases fitting TRBD2. V lost 3 bases, J lost 2 bases, and 5 bases stayed unmatched. This CDR3 comprises 15 residues. Germline V gene lookup returns CDR1 SGDLS and CDR2 YYNGEE. This CDR3 reads CASSAGTSAPYEQYF. CDR3 nucleotides: TGTGCCAGCAGCGCTGGGACTAGCGCGCCCTACGAGCAGTACTTC. Using reference TRBV9 and TRBJ2-7 for the parts outside the CDR3, the full variable domain is DSGVTQTPKHLITATGQRVTLRCSPRSGDLSVYWYQQSLDQGLQFLIQYYNGEERAKGNILERFSAQQFPDLHSELNLSSLELGDSALYFCASSAGTSAPYEQYFGPGTRLTVT.

The chain is built from TRBV7-8 and TRBJ2-2; TRBD2 aligns across 13 bases. Germline CDR1 reads SGHVS; CDR2 reads FQNEAQ. The CDR3 loop spans 18 amino acids. Trimming cost V 5 bases and J 4 bases; bases outside gene matches: 10. In DNA form, the CDR3 reads TGTGCCAGCAGCCCCAGGACTAGCGGGAGTAGCGGCACCGGGGAGCTGTTTTTT. It encodes CASSPRTSGSSGTGELFF.

The chain links TRBV28 to TRBJ2-7; 7 bases are a match to TRBD2. CDR1 and CDR2 (germline): MDHEN, SYDVKM. Unmatched junction bases numbered 6, after V lost 2 bases and J lost 2 bases. The CDR3 length is 15 residues. CDR3 sequence reads: CASSLALAVPYEQYF. The CDR3 DNA follows: TGTGCCAGCAGTTTAGCCCTAGCGGTCCCCTACGAGCAGTACTTC.

This clonotype has only a few counts. The chain has TRBV5-1 and TRBJ1-1; D possibly corresponds to TRBD1 (6 bases). This CDR3 comprises 17 residues. Germline V gives CDR1 SGHRS, CDR2 YFSETQ. Between the trimmed V and J ends, which lost 7 bases and 0 bases, there was a span of 22 bases. The CDR3 coding sequence is TGCGCCAGCTTCGGTGGATACGGGACAAGTATGAACACTGAAGCTTTCTTT. Encoded protein: CASFGGYGTSMNTEAFF.

This clonotype was picked up many times. The V call is TRBV29-1, the J call TRBJ2-5; D is tentatively TRBD1 or TRBD2 (5 bases each). Trimming pared 7 bases from V and 1 base from J, leaving 22 bases between. Germline CDR1 SQVTM, CDR2 ANQGSEA. The CDR3 contains 16 residues. CDR3 nucleotides: TGCAGCGCCGTTGTGGGGGTCATAGGAATCCAAGAGACCCAGTACTTC. Translated, it gives CSAVVGVIGIQETQYF.

This clonotype has just a few counts. V is TRBV4-3 and J is TRBJ1-6; 8 nucleotides line up with TRBD1. The trim removed 0 bases at V and 9 bases at J, leaving 4 bases unmatched. The CDR3 consists of 15 residues. Germline V CDR1 and CDR2: LGHNA, YSLEER. CDR3: CASSQDTGGFSPLHF. The CDR3 bases are TGCGCCAGCAGCCAAGATACAGGGGGTTTTTCACCCCTCCACTTT.

The chain couples TRBV6-5 to TRBJ1-5; no reliable D call. V was pared by 2 bases and J by 2 bases, with 10 bases between. Germline assignment: CDR1 MNHEY and CDR2 SVGAGI. The CDR3 runs to 15 residues. CDR3 protein: CASSYTLGGNQPQHF. For the CDR3, the DNA is TGTGCCAGCAGTTACACCTTAGGTGGCAATCAGCCCCAGCATTTT.